This passage covers 26 T cell receptor beta chains from one sample sequenced in a study of CD8 T cells in ankylosing spondylitis. MiXCR was run by TCRdb on the 5' RACE reads, yielding one entry per CDR3 protein. The sample has about 310,000 distinct CDR3 sequences, less than 25% seen once. Sequencing was done on a sample of blood, either unsorted or a sorted T cell fraction (not recorded which). These receptors were collected from a female donor with ankylosing spondylitis or in good health (not recorded which).

This chain links TRBV6-1 with TRBJ2-7; maybe TRBD2 (5 bases). The ends were cut back, 5 bases at V and 3 bases at J, with 14 bases in the middle. Germline CDR1 MNHNS, CDR2 SASEGT. CDR3 length: 14 amino acids. The chain's CDR3 is CASSHRASLYEQYF. The CDR3 DNA follows: TGTGCCAGCAGTCATCGGGCTAGCCTCTACGAGCAGTACTTC.

This clonotype was observed a handful of times. The rearrangement links TRBV7-2 to TRBJ2-1; maybe TRBD1 (5 bases). This CDR3 spans 16 amino acids. Trimming removed 2 bases at V and 5 bases at J, with 16 bases between. The germline V gene encodes CDR1 SGHTA and CDR2 FQGNSA. CDR3 residues: CASSLLLDILNNEQFF. The CDR3 DNA reads TGTGCCAGCAGCTTATTGCTGGACATCTTAAACAATGAGCAGTTCTTC.

In its sample, this clonotype was seen a few times. The CDR3 reads CASSRGGQGTYEQYF. The CDR3 DNA follows: TGTGCCAGCAGCCGCGGGGGACAGGGAACCTACGAGCAGTACTTC. The chain has TRBV6-2 or TRBV6-3 and TRBJ2-7; 9 bases agree with TRBD1. Looked up from germline, CDR1 is MNHEY and CDR2 is SVGEGT. This CDR3 has 15 amino acids. V shed 6 bases and J 2 bases; nucleotides not matched to a gene: 8.

V gene TRBV6-2 or TRBV6-3 combines with J gene TRBJ2-1; 9 bases are a match to TRBD2. Per germline, CDR1 MNHEY and CDR2 SVGEGT. The CDR3 has 16 residues. The V segment lost 10 bases and the J segment 0 bases; nucleotides outside the gene matches: 10. CDR3 residues: CATRTSGPSSYNEQFF. The CDR3 DNA reads as TGTGCCACCAGAACTAGCGGGCCCAGCTCCTACAATGAGCAGTTCTTC.

Only one count was recorded for this clonotype. This chain joins TRBV7-2 and TRBJ2-7; TRBD2 agrees at 14 bases. The CDR3 has 17 residues. Germline values: CDR1 SGHTA, CDR2 FQGNSA. V was clipped by 5 bases and J by 0 bases; unmatched bases: 6. The CDR3 here is CASSAGTSGSYSYEQYF. The CDR3, as DNA: TGTGCCAGCAGCGCGGGGACTAGCGGGAGTTACTCCTACGAGCAGTACTTC. The full variable domain, in which reference TRBV7-2 and TRBJ2-7 provide the parts outside the CDR3, is GAGVSQSPSNKVTEKGKDVELRCDPISGHTALYWYRQSLGQGLEFLIYFQGNSAPDKSGLPSDRFSAERTGGSVSTLTIQRTQQEDSAVYLCASSAGTSGSYSYEQYFGPGTRLTVT.

Many counts were recorded for this clonotype. The chain carries TRBV13 and TRBJ2-1, with 7 bases that match TRBD2. The trim removed 3 bases at V and 5 bases at J, leaving 7 bases unmatched. The CDR3 consists of 15 residues. Germline V gives CDR1 PRHDT, CDR2 FYEKMQ (reference sequence). The CDR3 region is CASSFGLEWNNEQFF. CDR3 in DNA: TGTGCCAGCAGCTTTGGACTAGAATGGAACAATGAGCAGTTCTTC.

The genes are TRBV6-5 and TRBJ1-5, with D possibly matching TRBD1 (5 bases). Germline V CDR1 and CDR2: MNHEY, SVGAGI. There are 13 residues in the CDR3. Deletions cut 4 bases from V and 7 bases from J, with 11 bases between. The CDR3 is CASSSGRKQPQHF. The CDR3 DNA follows: TGTGCCAGCAGTTCAGGGCGAAAACAGCCCCAGCATTTT.

This clonotype was observed a few times. The chain couples TRBV7-2 to TRBJ2-7; the match to TRBD2 covers 12 bases. Germline CDR1 reads SGHTA; CDR2 reads FQGNSA. With 3 bases clipped from V and 5 bases from J, the junction kept 5 bases outside the gene matches. This CDR3 comprises 15 residues. The CDR3 region is CASSFGLAGRNEQYF. In DNA, the CDR3 is TGTGCCAGCAGCTTTGGACTAGCGGGAAGAAACGAGCAGTACTTC.

This chain links TRBV7-7 with TRBJ2-1, with 9 bases that match TRBD2. The germline V gene has CDR1 SSHAT and CDR2 FNYEAQ (reference sequence). J was trimmed by 15 bases and V by 0 bases; bases with no gene match: 6. The CDR3 spans 13 residues. CDR3 DNA: TGTGCCAGCAGCTTAGCTAGCGGGAGCCCTCTGTTCTTC. Translating it yields CASSLASGSPLFF.

The gene calls are TRBV5-1 and TRBJ2-1; D unclear. With 5 bases removed from V and 0 bases from J, the gap between germline ends came to 12 bases. CDR1 SGHRS and CDR2 YFSETQ come from the germline V gene. The CDR3 length is 15 residues. The CDR3 loop reads CASRHSFPSYNEQFF. CDR3 DNA sequence: TGCGCCAGCAGACACAGCTTCCCCTCCTACAATGAGCAGTTCTTC.

This clonotype came up a few times. The V gene is TRBV25-1, the J gene TRBJ2-1; 13 bases are a match to TRBD2. The ends lost 5 bases at V and 6 bases at J; junction bases unmatched: 7. The CDR3 is 16 residues long. CDR1 MGHDK and CDR2 SYGVNS come from the germline V gene. Here the CDR3 DNA reads TGTGCCAGCAGTTCCCGGACTAGCGGGAGTTCCAATGAGCAGTTCTTC. As protein: CASSSRTSGSSNEQFF.

The V and J genes are TRBV2 and TRBJ2-2, with D unclear. The CDR3 length is 15 residues. Germline V gives CDR1 SNHLY, CDR2 FYNNEI. V shed 8 bases and J shed 7 bases, with 20 bases lying between them. The CDR3 loop is CASSPFAYEGGELFF. CDR3 sequence (DNA): TGTGCCAGCTCTCCGTTTGCGTACGAAGGCGGGGAGCTGTTTTTT.

The J gene is TRBJ1-6, the V gene TRBV4-3; 8 nucleotides agree with TRBD1. This CDR3 is 16 amino acids long. V was pared by 2 bases and J by 6 bases, with 6 bases of the junction left unmatched. CDR1 and CDR2 (germline): LGHNA, YSLEER. Here the CDR3 DNA reads TGCGCCAGCAGCCAAAGTCCGGGACAGGCTAATTCACCCCTCCACTTT. Protein product: CASSQSPGQANSPLHF.

This clonotype was detected only a few times. The gene calls are TRBV3-1 and TRBJ2-2, with 11 nucleotides matching TRBD2. The CDR3 is made up of 15 amino acids. Germline V gene sequence: CDR1 LGHDT, CDR2 YNNKEL (reference sequence). V shed 6 bases and J 6 bases; nucleotides not matched to a gene: 6. DNA of the CDR3: TGTGCCAGCAGGCATAGCGGGAGGGGGCCCGGGGAGCTGTTTTTT. Translation: CASRHSGRGPGELFF.

This clonotype has at least ten counts. V gene TRBV20-1 combines with J gene TRBJ2-6; D not resolved. The germline V gene encodes CDR1 DFQATT and CDR2 SNEGSKA (reference sequence). The CDR3 runs 14 residues. Trimming took 3 bases from V and 0 from J, leaving 6 bases between them. CDR3 DNA: TGCAGTGCTAGTTTTAGCTCTGGGGCCAACGTCCTGACTTTC. Encoded protein: CSASFSSGANVLTF.

V usage is TRBV30 and J usage is TRBJ2-7; tentative D call: TRBD1 (5 bases). V lost 3 bases, J lost 6 bases, and 6 bases lay in between. The CDR3 consists of 10 residues. CDR1 is GTSNPN and CDR2 is SVGIG in the germline V gene (reference sequence). This chain's CDR3 is CAWRGVEQYF. Written as DNA, the CDR3 is TGTGCCTGGAGAGGGGTCGAGCAGTACTTC.

This clonotype was picked up a small number of times. The V call is TRBV12-3 or TRBV12-4, the J call TRBJ2-3, with D possibly matching TRBD1 (5 bases). CDR3 length: 13 amino acids. Trimming removed 5 bases from V and 2 bases from J, with 8 bases in between. CDR3 in amino acids: CASSGAVTDTQYF. In DNA form, the CDR3 reads TGTGCCAGCAGTGGGGCGGTCACAGATACGCAGTATTTT.

This chain links TRBV6-2 or TRBV6-3 with TRBJ2-7; D is uncertain. V was trimmed by 7 bases and J by 3 bases, leaving 10 bases between them. This CDR3 contains 12 residues. Germline V gene lookup returns CDR1 MNHEY and CDR2 SVGEGT. The CDR3 region is CASISSVYEQYF. The DNA for the CDR3 is TGTGCCAGCATTTCCAGCGTCTACGAGCAGTACTTC.

This clonotype has more than one count but fewer than ten. The gene calls are TRBV5-1 and TRBJ2-1, with 13 bases lining up with TRBD2. CDR3 length equals 17 residues. The germline V gene has CDR1 SGHRS and CDR2 YFSETQ. The trim removed 1 base at V and 7 bases at J, leaving 8 bases unmatched. Written as DNA, the CDR3 is TGCGCCAGCAGCTTGACTAGCGGGAGGGCCGGTAAAAATGAGCAGTTCTTC. This gives the protein CASSLTSGRAGKNEQFF. Full variable domain (outside the CDR3, taken from reference TRBV5-1 and TRBJ2-1): KAGVTQTPRYLIKTRGQQVTLSCSPISGHRSVSWYQQTPGQGLQFLFEYFSETQRNKGNFPGRFSGRQFSNSRSEMNVSTLELGDSALYLCASSLTSGRAGKNEQFFGPGTRLTVL.

This clonotype was counted many times. The chain employs TRBV7-9 and TRBJ2-7; TRBD1 aligns across 12 bases. Germline V gene lookup returns CDR1 SEHNR and CDR2 FQNEAQ (reference sequence). This CDR3 comprises 15 residues. V dropped 5 bases and J dropped 2; count of bases not matched to a gene: 4. CDR3 nucleotide sequence: TGTGCCAGCAGCCGTGGGACAGGGGGCACCTACGAGCAGTACTTC. It encodes CASSRGTGGTYEQYF.

This clonotype was counted many times. V gene TRBV12-3 or TRBV12-4 combines with J gene TRBJ2-1; D is unresolved. Trimming cost V 2 bases and J 5 bases, with 13 bases left between them. The CDR3 has 15 amino acids. CDR3 bases: TGTGCCAGCAGTTTACGATACGACCTACACAATGAGCAGTTCTTC. As protein: CASSLRYDLHNEQFF.

This clonotype has only a few counts. The V and J genes are TRBV12-3 or TRBV12-4 and TRBJ1-1; D gene ambiguous. V lost 8 bases and J lost 1, with 11 bases in between. There are 13 residues in the CDR3. The CDR3: CASLPGWNTEAFF. The DNA of the CDR3 is TGTGCCAGCCTCCCCGGGTGGAACACTGAAGCTTTCTTT.

V gene TRBV27 combines with J gene TRBJ1-2; tentatively, D is TRBD1 (5 bases). V lost 5 bases and J 3 bases, leaving 13 bases between the germline ends. This CDR3 is built from 14 residues. Germline values: CDR1 MNHEY, CDR2 SMNVEV (reference sequence). CDR3 residues: CASSPSGGDYGYTF. The CDR3 nucleotides are TGTGCCAGCAGTCCCTCCGGGGGGGACTATGGCTACACCTTC.

The chain links TRBV11-2 to TRBJ2-3; D ambiguous. CDR3 length: 15 residues. Germline CDR1 SGHAT, CDR2 FQNNGV. V was trimmed by 0 bases and J by 1 base, leaving 8 bases between them. The CDR3 sequence is CASSLEWLGTDTQYF. In nucleotides, the CDR3 is TGTGCCAGCAGCTTAGAGTGGTTGGGCACAGATACGCAGTATTTT. The full variable domain, in which reference TRBV11-2 and TRBJ2-3 provide the parts outside the CDR3, is EAGVAQSPRYKIIEKRQSVAFWCNPISGHATLYWYQQILGQGPKLLIQFQNNGVVDDSQLPKDRFSAERLKGVDSTLKIQPAKLEDSAVYLCASSLEWLGTDTQYFGPGTRLTVL.

The CDR3 DNA reads TGTGCCAGCAGCCCGATTGGCGGGACAAATCAAGAGACCCAGTACTTC. The encoded protein is CASSPIGGTNQETQYF. The chain recombines TRBV11-2 with TRBJ2-5; D is possibly TRBD1 or TRBD2 (6 bases each). The CDR3 loop spans 16 amino acids. Germline V gene lookup returns CDR1 SGHAT and CDR2 FQNNGV. V lost 5 bases and J 2 bases, leaving 18 bases between the germline ends.

This sequence joins TRBV7-9 and TRBJ2-5, with unresolved D. Per the germline V gene, CDR1 is SEHNR and CDR2 is FQNEAQ (reference sequence). Trimming took off 7 bases at V and 4 bases at J, with 10 bases between the two ends. This CDR3 contains 12 residues. This CDR3 is CASTTWGETQYF. The DNA of the CDR3 is TGTGCCAGCACTACTTGGGGAGAGACCCAGTACTTC.